The subject of this entry is one TCR beta chain. The entry originates in a study of blood T cell repertoires in COVID-19. Study-level information: Italy, Spain and the United States were the sources of the convalescent and acute COVID-19 samples. Nucleic acid was either cDNA or gDNA, and it came from T cells, B-cell-depleted T cells, or PBMCs.

There are 15 residues in the CDR3. V was clipped by 1 base and J by 7 bases; unmatched bases: 4. Looked up from germline, CDR1 is SGHTA and CDR2 is FQGNSA. Authors' analysis steps: Quantification of nucleated cells was approximated via reference gene primer amplification. The repertoire was sequenced with immunoSEQ multiplex PCR; TCRdb's copy has only in-frame clones and lacks some. V and J calls and clone size are as listed in that table; D and trimming were resolved from the DNA. The repertoire holds about 100,000 clones, with 70% to 90% as singletons. The receptor was derived from a man at least 80 years old with acute or convalescent COVID-19. The source material was peripheral blood. V and J are TRBV7-2 and TRBJ1-6; 7 nucleotides match TRBD1. The CDR3 spells CASSLEGGGNSPLHF. In nucleotides, the CDR3 is TGTGCCAGCAGCTTAGAAGGAGGGGGCAATTCACCCCTCCACTTT.